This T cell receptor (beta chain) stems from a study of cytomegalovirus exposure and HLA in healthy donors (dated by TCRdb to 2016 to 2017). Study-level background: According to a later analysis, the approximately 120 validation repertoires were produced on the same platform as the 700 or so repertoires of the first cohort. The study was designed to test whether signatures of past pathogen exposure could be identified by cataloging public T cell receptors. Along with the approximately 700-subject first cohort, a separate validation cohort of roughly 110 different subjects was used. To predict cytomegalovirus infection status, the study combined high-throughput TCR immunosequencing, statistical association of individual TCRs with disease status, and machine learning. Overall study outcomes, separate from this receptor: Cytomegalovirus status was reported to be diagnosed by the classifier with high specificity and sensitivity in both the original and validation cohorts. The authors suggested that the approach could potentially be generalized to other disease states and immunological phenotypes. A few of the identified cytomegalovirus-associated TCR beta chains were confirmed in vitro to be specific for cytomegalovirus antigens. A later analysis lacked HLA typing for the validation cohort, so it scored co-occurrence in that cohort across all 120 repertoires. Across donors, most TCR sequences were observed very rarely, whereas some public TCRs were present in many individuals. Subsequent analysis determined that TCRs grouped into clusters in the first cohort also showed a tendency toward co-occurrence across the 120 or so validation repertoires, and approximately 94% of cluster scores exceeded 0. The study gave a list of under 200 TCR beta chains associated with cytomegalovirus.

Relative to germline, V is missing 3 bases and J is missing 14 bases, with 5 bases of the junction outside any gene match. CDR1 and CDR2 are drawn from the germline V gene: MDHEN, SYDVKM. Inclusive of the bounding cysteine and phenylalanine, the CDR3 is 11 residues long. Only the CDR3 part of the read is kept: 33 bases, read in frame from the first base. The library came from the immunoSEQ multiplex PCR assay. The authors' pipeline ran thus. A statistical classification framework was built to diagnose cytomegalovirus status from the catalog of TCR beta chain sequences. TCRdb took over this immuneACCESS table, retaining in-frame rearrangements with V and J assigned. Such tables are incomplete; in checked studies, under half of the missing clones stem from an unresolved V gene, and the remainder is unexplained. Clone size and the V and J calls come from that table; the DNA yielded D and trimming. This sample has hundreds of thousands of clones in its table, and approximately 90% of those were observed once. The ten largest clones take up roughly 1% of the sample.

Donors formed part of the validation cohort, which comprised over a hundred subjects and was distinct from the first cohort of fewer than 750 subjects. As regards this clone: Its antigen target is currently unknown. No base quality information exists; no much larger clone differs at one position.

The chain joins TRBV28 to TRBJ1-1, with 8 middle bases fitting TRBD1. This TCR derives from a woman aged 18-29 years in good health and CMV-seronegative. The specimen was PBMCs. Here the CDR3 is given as CASSLTGAGFF. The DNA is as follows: TGTGCCAGCAGTTTGACAGGGGCGGGGTTCTTT.